This T cell receptor beta chain was profiled in a study of read filtering for tumor transcriptome and immune sequencing. Study at large: RNA-seq yielded only 85 to 1273 TCR reads, IR-seq about 4 to 10.27 million.

The V end lost 2 bases, the J end lost 5 bases, and 12 bases lay between the germline ends. This CDR3 is 14 amino acids long. Per the germline V gene, CDR1 is ENHRY and CDR2 is SYGVKD. From approximately 430 ng of RNA, a library with molecular barcoded alpha/delta and beta/gamma adaptors was made. TCRdb passed the reads through MiXCR, listing each CDR3 protein once. This table holds approximately 5,800 distinct CDR3 sequences, 21% found once. The table lists this clonotype with many counts. Its antigen is undetermined. The study, taken as a whole, reports: Sorted CD138-negative bone marrow cells were not purified T cells. Compared with RNA-seq, IR-seq gave much higher clonotype depth and reliability.

This clonotype was obtained from a donor at least 40 years old with multiple myeloma. This sequence joins TRBV10-3 and TRBJ2-5; D call uncertain. Sequencing used a population of CD138-negative cells sorted from bone marrow. CDR3 coding DNA: TGTGCCATCAGTGAGGAAGGACCCCGGGAGACCCAGTACTTC. This translates into CAISEEGPRETQYF.